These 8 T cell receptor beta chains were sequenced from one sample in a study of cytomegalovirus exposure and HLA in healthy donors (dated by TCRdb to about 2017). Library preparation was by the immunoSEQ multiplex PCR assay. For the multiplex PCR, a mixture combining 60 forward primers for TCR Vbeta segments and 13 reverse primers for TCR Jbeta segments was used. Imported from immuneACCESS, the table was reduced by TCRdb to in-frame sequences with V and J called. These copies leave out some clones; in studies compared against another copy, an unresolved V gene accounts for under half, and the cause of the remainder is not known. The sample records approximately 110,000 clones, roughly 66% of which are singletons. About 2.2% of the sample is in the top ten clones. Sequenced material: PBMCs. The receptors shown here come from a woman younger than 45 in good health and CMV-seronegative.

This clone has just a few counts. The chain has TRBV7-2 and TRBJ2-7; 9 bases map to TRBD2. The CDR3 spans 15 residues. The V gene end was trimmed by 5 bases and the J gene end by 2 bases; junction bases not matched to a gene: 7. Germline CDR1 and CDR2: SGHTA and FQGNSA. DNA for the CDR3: TGTGCCAGCAGCCGTGGGCGGGAGGGAGCCTACGAGCAGTACTTC. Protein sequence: CASSRGREGAYEQYF. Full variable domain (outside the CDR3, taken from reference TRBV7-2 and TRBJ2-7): GAGVSQSPSNKVTEKGKDVELRCDPISGHTALYWYRQSLGQGLEFLIYFQGNSAPDKSGLPSDRFSAERTGGSVSTLTIQRTQQEDSAVYLCASSRGREGAYEQYFGPGTRLTVT.

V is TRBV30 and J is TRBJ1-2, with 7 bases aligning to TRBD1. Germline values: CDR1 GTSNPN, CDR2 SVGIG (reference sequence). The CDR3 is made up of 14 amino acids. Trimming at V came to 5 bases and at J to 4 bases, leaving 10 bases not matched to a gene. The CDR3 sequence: CAWVRQGSPYGYTF. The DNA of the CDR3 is TGTGCCTGGGTTCGACAGGGCTCTCCCTATGGCTACACCTTC.

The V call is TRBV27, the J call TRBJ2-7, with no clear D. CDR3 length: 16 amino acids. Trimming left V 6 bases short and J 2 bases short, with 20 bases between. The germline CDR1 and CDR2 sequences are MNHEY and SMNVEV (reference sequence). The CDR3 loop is CASSHNLGYFTYEQYF. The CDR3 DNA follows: TGTGCCAGCAGCCACAACTTGGGCTACTTTACCTACGAGCAGTACTTC.

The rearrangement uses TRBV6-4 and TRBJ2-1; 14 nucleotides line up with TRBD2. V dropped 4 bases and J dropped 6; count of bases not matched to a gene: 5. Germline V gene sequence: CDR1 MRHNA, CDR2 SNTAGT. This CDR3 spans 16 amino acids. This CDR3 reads CASSGTGTSGSNEQFF. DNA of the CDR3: TGTGCCAGCAGTGGGACAGGGACTAGCGGGAGCAATGAGCAGTTCTTC.

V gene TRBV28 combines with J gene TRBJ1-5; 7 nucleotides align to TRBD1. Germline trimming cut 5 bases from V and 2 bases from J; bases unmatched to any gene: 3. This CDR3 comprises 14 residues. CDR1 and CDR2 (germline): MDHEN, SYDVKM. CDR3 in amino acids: CASSPGTGNQPQHF. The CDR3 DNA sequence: TGTGCCAGCAGTCCCGGGACAGGCAATCAGCCCCAGCATTTT.

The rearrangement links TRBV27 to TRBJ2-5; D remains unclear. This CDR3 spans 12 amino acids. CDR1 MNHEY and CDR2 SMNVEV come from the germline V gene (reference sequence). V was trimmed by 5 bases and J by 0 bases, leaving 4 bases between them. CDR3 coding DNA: TGTGCCAGCAGTCCTAACCAAGAGACCCAGTACTTC. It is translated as CASSPNQETQYF.

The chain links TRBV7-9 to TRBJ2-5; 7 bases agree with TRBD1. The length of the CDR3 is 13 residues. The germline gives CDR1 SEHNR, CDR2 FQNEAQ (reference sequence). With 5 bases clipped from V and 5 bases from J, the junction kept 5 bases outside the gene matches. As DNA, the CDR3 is TGTGCCAGCAGCCCGGGACAGACGGAGACCCAGTACTTC. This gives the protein CASSPGQTETQYF.

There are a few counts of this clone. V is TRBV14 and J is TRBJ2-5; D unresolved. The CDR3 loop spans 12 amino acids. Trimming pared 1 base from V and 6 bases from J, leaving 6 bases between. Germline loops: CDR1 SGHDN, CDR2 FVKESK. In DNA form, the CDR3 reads TGTGCCAGCAGCCAAGTTGGGCAGACCCAGTACTTC. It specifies CASSQVGQTQYF.